The following is a T cell receptor (beta chain) sequence with its context. As yet, its antigen is unknown. The data originate from a study of T cell responses to AZD1222 COVID-19 vaccine. General study points: Clonal diversity was possibly underestimated, and the donors were mostly white British, with more females.

Germline values: CDR1 SGHDT, CDR2 YYEEEE. V was clipped by 2 bases and J by 6 bases, with 23 bases between them. The CDR3 sequence is 17 residues long. TCRdb's copy holds only in-frame clones and misses some; the assay was immunoSEQ multiplex PCR. The repertoire holds some 180,000 clones, with about 93% as singletons. The chain is built from TRBV5-6 and TRBJ1-1, with D possibly being TRBD1 (5 bases). The material sequenced was peripheral blood, taken 28 days after the second dose of the MenACWY control vaccine. The source is an adult who received the MenACWY meningococcal vaccine as a control. The CDR3 loop is CASSFRWGAGIGAEAFF. CDR3 DNA sequence: TGTGCCAGCAGCTTTAGATGGGGCGCAGGTATAGGCGCTGAAGCTTTCTTT.